A single sample is the source of the 21 T cell receptor beta chains below, sequenced in a study of blood T cell repertoires in COVID-19. This table comes from immunoSEQ multiplex PCR, and its TCRdb copy is limited to in-frame clones, with some not included. In the table there are around 260,000 clones, 75% to 95% of which are singletons. The material sequenced was peripheral blood. The receptors derive from a young adult with COVID-19, enrolled during active disease.

The V gene is TRBV7-9, the J gene TRBJ1-6, with a weak D call TRBD1 (5 bases). The CDR3 length is 15 residues. V was clipped by 3 bases and J by 3 bases, with 9 bases between them. The germline V gene has CDR1 SEHNR and CDR2 FQNEAQ (reference sequence). CDR3 in DNA: TGTGCCAGCAGCTTGACAGCTAACTATAATTCACCCCTCCACTTT. Translating it yields CASSLTANYNSPLHF.

The rearrangement links TRBV5-1 to TRBJ2-3, with 8 bases aligning to TRBD2. CDR1 and CDR2 (germline): SGHRS, YFSETQ. This CDR3 is built from 16 residues. After removal of 4 bases from V and 6 bases from J, the junction contained 13 bases not matched to a gene. Written as DNA, the CDR3 is TGCGCCAGCAGCCCACAGACTAGCGTAGCAGTGGATACGCAGTATTTT. Translated, it gives CASSPQTSVAVDTQYF.

V usage is TRBV6-5 and J usage is TRBJ1-1; no firm D call. CDR3 size: 13 residues. The V gene's germline CDR1 is MNHEY and CDR2 SVGAGI. V lost 4 bases, J lost 1 base, and 7 bases lay in between. CDR3 sequence: CASSSRWNTEAFF. The CDR3 bases are TGTGCCAGCAGTTCCAGGTGGAACACTGAAGCTTTCTTT.

The chain links TRBV7-2 to TRBJ2-5, with 10 bases matching TRBD1. J gave up 7 bases and V 8 bases, and 1 base lay outside the gene matches. Germline loops: CDR1 SGHTA, CDR2 FQGNSA. CDR3 size: 11 residues. CDR3 sequence reads: CASGDRGTQYF. The CDR3 coding sequence is TGTGCCAGCGGGGACAGGGGGACCCAGTACTTC.

This chain joins TRBV7-9 and TRBJ2-2; tentative D call: TRBD1 (6 bases). Trimming pared 5 bases from V and 6 bases from J, leaving 13 bases between. In germline, CDR1 is SEHNR, CDR2 FQNEAQ (reference sequence). The CDR3 covers 14 residues. CDR3 sequence reads: CASSPRQDPGELFF. The CDR3 DNA sequence: TGTGCCAGCAGCCCGAGACAGGACCCCGGGGAGCTGTTTTTT.

This sequence joins TRBV2 and TRBJ1-4; 8 positions match TRBD1. In germline, CDR1 is SNHLY, CDR2 FYNNEI. J gave up 6 bases and V 6 bases, and 6 bases lay outside the gene matches. The CDR3 consists of 14 residues. The chain's CDR3 is CASSRGQVYEKLFF. Here the CDR3 DNA reads TGTGCCAGCAGCCGGGGACAGGTATATGAAAAACTGTTTTTT.

The chain is built from TRBV7-6 and TRBJ2-5; D is possibly TRBD1 (5 bases). Trimming pared 1 base from V and 1 base from J, leaving 10 bases between. Per the germline V gene, CDR1 is SGHVS and CDR2 is FNYEAQ. The CDR3 consists of 15 residues. This CDR3 reads CASSLEGAVQETQYF. The DNA of the CDR3 is TGTGCCAGCAGCTTAGAAGGGGCAGTCCAAGAGACCCAGTACTTC.

CDR3 amino acids: CATSRDRISGANVLTF. CDR3 bases: TGTGCCACCAGCAGAGACAGGATCTCTGGGGCCAACGTCCTGACTTTC. The rearrangement links TRBV15 to TRBJ2-6; the D is unclear. V lost 0 bases, J lost 0 bases, and 6 bases lay in between. The CDR3 length is 16 residues. Germline CDR1 and CDR2: LNHNV and YYDKDF (reference sequence).

V usage is TRBV6-5 and J usage is TRBJ2-7; D ambiguous. Trimming stripped 5 bases from V and 7 bases from J, with 21 bases between. CDR3 length: 15 amino acids. The V gene's germline CDR1 is MNHEY and CDR2 SVGAGI. The CDR3 DNA is TGTGCCAGCAGTCCAGAACTATATTACCCTAAAGAGCAGTACTTC. Amino acid sequence: CASSPELYYPKEQYF.

CDR3 nucleotide sequence: TGTGCCAGCAGCCAGGACGTTGGGGGGGACACTGAAGCTTTCTTT. Translation gives CASSQDVGGDTEAFF. The J gene is TRBJ1-1, the V gene TRBV4-2, with D perhaps TRBD1 (5 bases). This CDR3 is built from 15 residues. Trimming took 3 bases from V and 3 from J, leaving 14 bases between them. Germline V gene sequence: CDR1 LGHNA, CDR2 YNFKEQ.

This clone was picked up a small number of times. In nucleotides, the CDR3 is TGTGCCAGCAGCCCCCGATTCCATCCACAGAGCGGCGAGCAGTACTTC. Translated, it gives CASSPRFHPQSGEQYF. The chain has TRBV3-1 (or the pseudogene TRBV3-2) and TRBJ2-7; D is perhaps TRBD2 (5 bases). Germline V CDR1 and CDR2: LGHDT, YNNKEL (reference sequence). V lost 4 bases, J lost 6 bases, and 22 bases lay in between. The CDR3 has 16 amino acids.

The V and J genes are TRBV1 and TRBJ1-1. TRBV1 is a documented pseudogene. The CDR3 length is 13 residues. CDR3 sequence (DNA): TGCACCCAAAAAAGGGGGGGGGACACTGAAGCTTTCTTT. Translated, it gives CTQKRGGDTEAFF.

This clone has a handful of counts. This chain uses TRBV19 with TRBJ2-1, with a possible D match to TRBD2 (5 bases). The CDR3 sequence is 17 residues long. Per germline, CDR1 LNHDA and CDR2 SQIVND (reference sequence). V lost 3 bases, J lost 5 bases, and 20 bases lay in between. The CDR3 is CASSMVGFGINNNEQFF. The CDR3 nucleotides read TGTGCCAGTAGTATGGTGGGGTTCGGGATAAACAACAATGAGCAGTTCTTC.

The chain has TRBV5-1 and TRBJ2-7; TRBD2 might be the D (7 bases). V was shortened by 2 bases and J by 7 bases, with 22 bases between the two germline ends. CDR1 and CDR2 (germline): SGHRS, YFSETQ. The CDR3 consists of 16 residues. CDR3 amino acids: CASSLKGGKGQGEQYF. The DNA for the CDR3 is TGCGCCAGCAGCTTAAAGGGGGGGAAAGGGCAAGGGGAGCAGTACTTC.

The rearrangement uses TRBV4-1 and TRBJ2-7; a possible D gene is TRBD1 (6 bases). V lost 6 bases and J 1 base, leaving 16 bases between the germline ends. Germline lookup yields CDR1 MGHRA and CDR2 YSYEKL. The CDR3 is 15 amino acids. The CDR3 protein is CASSLDSTYSYEQYF. DNA of the CDR3: TGCGCCAGCAGTCTGGACAGCACGTATTCCTACGAGCAGTACTTC.

J is TRBJ2-1 and V is TRBV6-9; D is ambiguous. Trimming left V 2 bases short and J 4 bases short, with 6 bases between. Germline V CDR1 and CDR2: MNHGY, SVAAGI. The CDR3 is 13 residues long. The DNA of the CDR3 is TGTGCCAGCAGTTATCAACGGTACAATGAGCAGTTCTTC. Translated: CASSYQRYNEQFF.

This sequence joins TRBV6-1 and TRBJ1-5, with D perhaps TRBD1 (5 bases). The ends were cut back, 2 bases at V and 6 bases at J, with 14 bases in the middle. This CDR3 is 15 amino acids long. From germline, CDR1 is MNHNS and CDR2 SASEGT. CDR3 DNA: TGTGCCAGCAGTGAATTCTCGGGGGGACCTCAGCCCCAGCATTTT. This codes for CASSEFSGGPQPQHF.

Comments on this clone: An end of the junction differs from the germline gene, which may be a read error. This chain uses TRBV11-2 with TRBJ1-6; a weak D match, TRBD1 (6 bases). This CDR3 spans 15 amino acids. Per the germline V gene, CDR1 is SGHAT and CDR2 is FQNNGV. The CDR3 DNA reads TGTGCCAGCAGGCGAGCCGGGACACATAATTCATCCCTCCACTTT. Translating it yields CASRRAGTHNSSLHF.

This chain links TRBV18 with TRBJ2-1; no definite D call. Trimming left V 3 bases short and J 8 bases short, with 11 bases between. Germline assignment: CDR1 KGHSH and CDR2 LQKENI. This CDR3 is built from 13 residues. The CDR3 region has the DNA TGTGCCAGCTCACCGACTCGAAACGATGAGCAGTTCTTC. It is translated as CASSPTRNDEQFF.

Here the CDR3 DNA reads TGTGCCAGCAGTGAAAGAATAAGGACAGGGAGTCCCTACGAGCAGTACTTC. Translation: CASSERIRTGSPYEQYF. The chain employs TRBV2 and TRBJ2-7, with TRBD1 matching 8 bases. This CDR3 has 17 amino acids. The V and J ends lost 2 bases and 2 bases, in that order; junction bases with no gene match: 11. Germline assignment: CDR1 SNHLY and CDR2 FYNNEI.

This clone was seen only a few times. The rearrangement joins TRBV27 to TRBJ2-7; no reliable D call. V was clipped by 5 bases and J by 3 bases, with 11 bases between them. The CDR3 runs to 13 residues. Germline V gives CDR1 MNHEY, CDR2 SMNVEV (reference sequence). The CDR3 bases are TGTGCCAGCAGTCGTCGAAGAGACTACGAGCAGTACTTC. Translating gives CASSRRRDYEQYF.